Here is one T cell receptor beta chain with its context. There are a few counts of this clonotype. Its antigen is unknown. The input lacks base qualities; no much larger clone sits a single base away. The method was PCR. TCR sequencing of DNA from cultured CD4+ T cells used the Oncomine TCR Beta short-read assay at the Johns Hopkins FTIC core. The QIAamp micro DNA kit was used to extract genomic DNA from the cultured CD4+ T cells. The Oncomine TCR Beta libraries from cultured CD4+ T cells were pooled using unique dual indexes and then sequenced on an Illumina iSeq 100. As for the original processing: Non-productive sequences were removed, and CDR3s that did not start with C, did not end with F or W, or were shorter than 7 amino acids were discarded. The MANAFEST web application was used to identify antigen-specific clonotypes by comparing peptide-stimulated wells against reference wells and other culture wells. Positive clones required FDR below 0.05, an odds ratio above 5, and productive frequency above 0.1% in at least two of three replicate wells. A clonotype was classed as cross-reactive if the clonotype showed significant expansion both in SARS-CoV-2 spike wells and in at least one common cold coronavirus spike condition. CDR3 homology was assessed with Levenshtein distances (stringdist) and unrooted phylogenetic trees (ape) in R version 3.6.1. The raw public reads went through TCRdb reprocessing: fastp at Q25, MiXCR clone calling, in-frame beta chains kept. Each CDR3 protein gets just one entry, which takes the most common genes and DNA from the rows behind it. The authors' filters were not applied to this entry. For this sample the table gives about 8,700 distinct CDR3 sequences, of which 50% to 65% were detected only once. 7.3% of the sample rests with the top ten.

What the treatment or condition label conveys for this sample: roughly 11-day PBMC culture with coronavirus spike peptide pools or control peptides (ViraFEST assay). The ViraFEST assay, used in the study, expanded antigen-specific T cells with peptide pools and then identified the expanded clonotypes through TCR sequencing. The positive SARS-CoV-2 PCR tests of the convalescent patients were dated from March to December 2020, before the Alpha, Beta and Delta variants emerged in the United States. Each well held around 2.1 million PBMCs cultured with roughly 10 ug/ml peptide pools in IMDM containing 5% human AB serum and approximately 10 IU/ml IL-2. Half of the culture medium was replaced with fresh IL-2-containing medium on days 3 and 7. CD4+ T cells were isolated after less than twelve days of culture through negative selection using the EasySep CD4+ T cell isolation kit. Ficoll-Paque Plus gradient centrifugation was used to isolate PBMCs from whole blood, and the isolated PBMCs were then either used fresh or cryopreserved at -140C. Culture conditions were generally each tested in triplicate wells.

This sample is part of a study of vaccination and CD4 T cells after COVID-19 (dated by TCRdb to between 2020 and 2023). A note on the overall study: Convalescent patients had a positive SARS-CoV-2 result on nasal swab PCR, and of these patients, some 10 had mild disease and one had severe disease. The convalescent cohort comprised six males and four females, including two Hispanic individuals, seven Caucasians, two Asians and one multiracial person. Two doses of either the Pfizer-BioNTech BNT162b2 vaccine (n=8) or the Moderna mRNA-1273 vaccine (n=2) were administered to participants. Post-COVID blood samples were collected from convalescent patients a median of approximately 100 days after diagnosis, with a range of about 30 to 161 days. Post-vaccine blood samples were collected a median of approximately eleven weeks after the second vaccine dose, ranging from about 12 to 250 days. Overlapping spike peptide pools from SARS-CoV-2 and from the common cold coronaviruses HCoV-NL63, HCoV-OC43 and HCoV-229E were used as culture stimuli. In control cultures, a CEFX viral epitope pool was used as positive control, an HIV-1 Nef peptide pool was used as negative control, or no peptide was added. In nine to eleven COVID-19 convalescent patients and 4 infection-naive healthy vaccine recipients, researchers compared the spike-specific CD4+ TCR repertoire from before mRNA vaccination with the repertoire from after. Overall study outcomes, separate from this receptor: The study included relatively few convalescent patients and did not analyze early timepoints after natural infection. In convalescent patients, a median approximately 86% of post-vaccine SARS-CoV-2-reactive clones were detected only after vaccination, and vaccine-specific priming was suggested by this finding. The median number of SARS-CoV-2-reactive clonotypes rose from around 22 after infection to some 37 after vaccination, but the change was not significant. Nearly all vaccine-specific clones in convalescent patients (304 of 307) were mono-reactive for SARS-CoV-2 spike rather than cross-reactive with common cold coronaviruses.

The CDR1 and CDR2 encoded by the germline V gene are MNHNS and SASEGT. CDR3 length: 14 amino acids, cysteine to phenylalanine. Of all the DNA, just the CDR3 is kept, 42 bases in frame from base 1. The germline ends are 11 bases apart after V is trimmed by 6 bases and J by 2 bases. The origin of this receptor is a human donor who had recovered from COVID-19. The sequencing input was CD4+ T cells from blood, cultured in vitro. Recombination connected TRBV6-1 to TRBJ1-5; the D gene lacks a confident call. CDR3 region: CASRHYTGNQPQHF. In nucleotides, the sequence is TGTGCCAGCAGACATTACACCGGCAATCAGCCCCAGCATTTT.